This paragraph reports one T cell receptor (beta chain). Its antigen target is currently unknown. No much larger clone exists at a distance of one base, and base qualities are not known. TCRbeta CDR3 regions were amplified from genomic DNA using the immunoSEQ Assay, a bias-controlled multiplex PCR. Regarding the original processing steps: The number of nucleated cells in each sample was estimated from the amplification of reference gene primers within the assay. To quantify the absolute abundance of each unique TCRbeta CDR3 rearrangement, sequence reads were collapsed and filtered. Productive Simpson clonality was computed per sample as the square root of Simpson's diversity index over productive rearrangements. Here the immuneACCESS table is served through TCRdb, limited to in-frame sequences with V and J called. Missing clones are a known gap in these copies; in checked studies unresolved V genes cover under half, and the rest lacks a known reason. V, J and clone size were drawn from that table, and D and trimming were deduced from the DNA. The sample table contains 190,000 or so clones; only one count was recorded for about 88% of them. The ten largest make up 2.7% of the sample.

The data were taken from a study of blood T cell repertoires in COVID-19 (dated by TCRdb to 2019 to 2021). Concerning the study at large: Samples from collaborators originated in the United States, Italy and Spain and spanned both the acute and convalescent phases of COVID-19. The material from the prospective study consisted of cDNA or gDNA derived from T cells, B-cell-depleted T cells, or PBMCs. Deeply sampled blood TCRbeta repertoires from subjects exposed to, actively infected with, or recovered from COVID-19 were included in the dataset. A freely available public database, intended as a resource for researchers studying the immune response to SARS-CoV-2, is where the repertoires were released. The samples were drawn from two sources: the first 160 participants of the ongoing ImmuneRACE study, and about 1,300 subjects contributed by 6 global collaborators. Nearly every sample came with metadata listing a de-identified subject ID, COVID-19 status, age in years and sex. Where HLA class I and class II types were available, the types were taken from metadata supplied by the sample provider, not from assay-based typing.

Taken from cysteine to phenylalanine, the CDR3 has 11 residues. The read is trimmed to its CDR3 DNA, 33 bases read in frame from base 1. Germline trimming amounts to 5 bases on V and 5 bases on J, with 0 as the count of junction bases outside the gene matches. From the germline V gene, CDR1 is KGHSH and CDR2 is LQKENI. Each collaborating institution followed its own protocols to collect whole blood in K2EDTA tubes. For TCRbeta analysis, collaborators shipped samples as frozen whole blood, isolated PBMCs, or DNA extracted from either of those sample types. Here is what the overall study found, with its caveats: Clinical and demographic metadata were provided uncurated, with the amount varying by source and participant.

The sequence is built from TRBV18 and TRBJ2-7, with 7 bases in between that match TRBD1. Input material: peripheral blood. The receptor comes from a middle-aged man with active or convalescent COVID-19. The DNA is TGTGCCAGCTCAACAGGGGACGAGCAGTACTTC. Its translation reads: CASSTGDEQYF.